Presented here are 30 T cell receptor beta chains from one specimen sequenced in a study of identical twins. MiXCR, run by TCRdb on the 5' RACE reads, gives a single entry per CDR3 protein. Of 300,000 to 400,000 distinct CDR3 sequences in the sample, 9% to 15% were seen once. A further study also used this sample, focusing on yellow fever vaccine responses in identical twins.

The sample consisted of CD8+ T cells sorted from blood. Source of these receptors: a woman between 18 and 29 years old in good health.

This clonotype was counted only a few times. V usage is TRBV11-2 and J usage is TRBJ2-7, with D possibly called TRBD1 or TRBD2 (7 bases each). CDR1 and CDR2 from the germline V gene are SGHAT and FQNNGV. This CDR3 comprises 15 residues. Between the trimmed V and J ends, which lost 2 bases and 7 bases, there was a span of 18 bases. CDR3 sequence reads: CASSLWGGGMYEQYF. The CDR3 region has the DNA TGTGCCAGCAGCTTATGGGGAGGGGGCATGTATGAGCAGTACTTC.

The sample holds many counts of this clonotype. At one of its ends the junction is not consistent with the germline gene, which may arise from a read error. The chain has TRBV5-1 and TRBJ2-2; D gene uncertain. This CDR3 contains 13 residues. Germline V lookup: CDR1 SGHRS, CDR2 YFSETQ. The CDR3 is CASSLTGTGELFF. The CDR3 DNA reads as TGTGCCAGCAGCTTAACCGGCACCGGGGAGCTGTTTTTT. Variable domain in full (rest from reference TRBV5-1 and TRBJ2-2): KAGVTQTPRYLIKTRGQQVTLSCSPISGHRSVSWYQQTPGQGLQFLFEYFSETQRNKGNFPGRFSGRQFSNSRSEMNVSTLELGDSALYLCASSLTGTGELFFGEGSRLTVL.

The V gene is TRBV27, the J gene TRBJ2-7, with D perhaps assigned TRBD1 or TRBD2 (5 bases each). Germline V lookup: CDR1 MNHEY, CDR2 SMNVEV (reference sequence). The CDR3 consists of 12 residues. The germline V and J ends were trimmed by 5 bases and 5 bases, with 10 bases remaining between them. This CDR3 is CASSPGPNEQYF. CDR3 nucleotide sequence: TGTGCCAGCAGTCCGGGGCCAAACGAGCAGTACTTC.

In its sample, this clonotype was seen a few times. This chain uses TRBV4-1 with TRBJ1-1, with 7 bases that match TRBD1. This CDR3 has 16 residues. Germline lookup yields CDR1 MGHRA and CDR2 YSYEKL. The ends lost 1 base at V and 8 bases at J; junction bases unmatched: 13. In DNA, the CDR3 is TGCGCCAGCAGCCAAGGGGGCGGGACAGCGATAAAAGAAGCTTTCTTT. This encodes CASSQGGGTAIKEAFF.

This clonotype was counted at least ten times. The chain employs TRBV24-1 and TRBJ2-7; 8 bases agree with TRBD1. Trimming took 4 bases from V and 4 from J; bases not matched to a gene: 11. The germline CDR1 and CDR2 sequences are KGHDR and SFDVKD. The CDR3 has 16 residues. The CDR3 DNA reads as TGTGCCACCAGTGAGCGGACAGGGATGGGTTTGTACGAGCAGTACTTC. Encoded protein: CATSERTGMGLYEQYF.

This clonotype has only a few counts. The chain employs TRBV12-3 or TRBV12-4 and TRBJ2-1; 12 bases are shared with TRBD2. V trimming: 5 bases; J trimming: 6 bases; junction bases outside the gene matches: 11. The CDR3 is made up of 17 amino acids. Here the CDR3 reads CASSPETSGSLGNEQFF. The CDR3 coding sequence is TGTGCCAGCAGTCCCGAGACTAGCGGGAGCTTGGGCAATGAGCAGTTCTTC.

The chain has TRBV6-5 and TRBJ2-3; no firm D call. From germline, CDR1 is MNHEY and CDR2 SVGAGI. The CDR3 length is 14 residues. V was trimmed by 0 bases and J by 2 bases, leaving 6 bases between them. The CDR3 DNA reads as TGTGCCAGCAGTTACTCGACGTCCACAGATACGCAGTATTTT. It encodes CASSYSTSTDTQYF.

This clonotype was seen at least ten times. The V and J genes are TRBV4-1 and TRBJ2-3; D gene unclear. Trimming took 1 base from V and 5 from J, leaving 4 bases between them. The CDR3 has 12 amino acids. Germline assignment: CDR1 MGHRA and CDR2 YSYEKL. The CDR3 spells CASSQGGDTQYF. CDR3 DNA: TGCGCCAGCAGCCAAGGCGGAGATACGCAGTATTTT.

V usage is TRBV9 and J usage is TRBJ2-3; the match to TRBD2 covers 10 bases. After removal of 0 bases from V and 6 bases from J, the junction contained 7 bases not matched to a gene. The germline V gene encodes CDR1 SGDLS and CDR2 YYNGEE. This CDR3 has 16 residues. In DNA, the CDR3 is TGTGCCAGCAGCGTAGAAGCGGGAGGGCCGGGGGATACGCAGTATTTT. It is translated as CASSVEAGGPGDTQYF. Full variable domain (remainder filled in from reference TRBV9 and TRBJ2-3): DSGVTQTPKHLITATGQRVTLRCSPRSGDLSVYWYQQSLDQGLQFLIQYYNGEERAKGNILERFSAQQFPDLHSELNLSSLELGDSALYFCASSVEAGGPGDTQYFGPGTRLTVL.

Points on this clonotype: At one boundary the junction diverges from the germline segment, which might be a read error. The genes are TRBV19 and TRBJ2-7; D gene uncertain. The CDR3 contains 11 residues. Germline V gene lookup returns CDR1 LNHDA and CDR2 SQIVND (reference sequence). Written as DNA, the CDR3 is TGTGCCAGTATGGGGTCCTCCGAGCAGTACTTC. Protein sequence: CASMGSSEQYF.

The table lists this clonotype with a few counts. The V call is TRBV5-1, the J call TRBJ2-7; D possibly corresponds to TRBD2 (7 bases). V was shortened by 0 bases and J by 3 bases, with 19 bases between the two germline ends. The V gene's germline CDR1 is SGHRS and CDR2 YFSETQ. CDR3 length: 17 residues. The CDR3 sequence: CASSLGFGGRLSYEQYF. CDR3 coding DNA: TGCGCCAGCAGCTTGGGGTTCGGGGGGCGCCTCAGCTACGAGCAGTACTTC.

This clonotype was counted between two and nine times. The chain joins TRBV3-1 to TRBJ1-5; a possible D gene is TRBD1 (6 bases). Trimming shortened V by 6 bases and J by 2 bases, and 14 bases separated the two germline ends. Germline V gene data show CDR1 as LGHDT and CDR2 as YNNKEL (reference sequence). CDR3 size: 15 residues. The CDR3 spells CASSPDRMGNQPQHF. The CDR3 region has the DNA TGTGCCAGCAGTCCAGACAGGATGGGCAATCAGCCCCAGCATTTT.

A few counts support this clonotype. V is TRBV6-2 or TRBV6-3 and J is TRBJ2-3; D ambiguous. Germline CDR1 reads MNHEY; CDR2 reads SVGEGT. CDR3 length equals 12 residues. V lost 4 bases, J lost 10 bases, and 12 bases lay in between. CDR3 in amino acids: CASSLGDFPQYF. Here the CDR3 DNA reads TGTGCCAGCAGTTTGGGCGATTTCCCGCAGTATTTT.

This chain links TRBV20-1 with TRBJ2-1; perhaps TRBD2 as D (6 bases). The CDR3 has 15 amino acids. The germline V and J ends were trimmed by 0 bases and 4 bases, with 13 bases remaining between them. Germline lookup yields CDR1 DFQATT and CDR2 SNEGSKA (reference sequence). The CDR3 DNA reads as TGCAGTGCTAGAGATGGCGGCGGGGCGTACAATGAGCAGTTCTTC. This gives the protein CSARDGGGAYNEQFF.

J is TRBJ2-3 and V is TRBV24-1; D is undetermined. V lost 3 bases, J lost 0 bases, and 9 bases lay in between. CDR1 is KGHDR and CDR2 is SFDVKD in the germline V gene. The CDR3 runs to 15 residues. CDR3 loop: CATSDRILSTDTQYF. Here the CDR3 DNA reads TGTGCCACCAGTGATAGGATACTTAGCACAGATACGCAGTATTTT.

The sample holds a few counts of this clonotype. The chain combines TRBV9 with TRBJ2-1; TRBD1 aligns across 8 bases. The CDR3 runs to 16 residues. V shed 3 bases, J shed 10 bases, and the junction held 15 bases outside the gene matches. Germline assignment: CDR1 SGDLS and CDR2 YYNGEE. CDR3 nucleotide sequence: TGTGCCAGCAGCGCCTCGATGACAGGGGAGGTTGGAGAGCAGTTCTTC. Its protein is CASSASMTGEVGEQFF.

This clonotype appeared a few times. The chain is built from TRBV6-1 and TRBJ2-6; perhaps TRBD2 as D (5 bases). This CDR3 comprises 15 residues. Trimming removed 6 bases at V and 4 bases at J, with 13 bases between. Germline V gene sequence: CDR1 MNHNS, CDR2 SASEGT. This CDR3 is CASSHEGTGANVLTF. The CDR3 nucleotides read TGTGCCAGCAGCCATGAGGGAACCGGGGCCAACGTCCTGACTTTC.

In its sample, this clonotype was seen a few times. One junction end disagrees with the germline gene, perhaps due to a read error. As DNA, the CDR3 is TGCGCCAGCAACTTGGACAGGGAGGTTAACTACGAGCAGTACTTC. It yields the protein CASNLDREVNYEQYF. The chain links TRBV5-1 to TRBJ2-7; TRBD1 aligns across 8 bases. Germline V gives CDR1 SGHRS, CDR2 YFSETQ. The CDR3 runs 15 residues.

This clonotype was counted a few times. The V and J genes are TRBV7-9 and TRBJ2-7, with 8 bases lining up with TRBD1. Germline V CDR1 and CDR2: SEHNR, FQNEAQ (reference sequence). The CDR3 contains 15 residues. The J segment lost 5 bases and the V segment lost 5 bases, leaving 11 bases of the junction unmatched. CDR3 amino acids: CASSPTGVNSDEQYF. The CDR3 DNA reads TGTGCCAGCAGCCCGACAGGGGTAAATAGCGACGAGCAGTACTTC.

This rearrangement joins TRBV15 to TRBJ2-7, with D hard to call. Germline V lookup: CDR1 LNHNV, CDR2 YYDKDF (reference sequence). The CDR3 has 14 amino acids. The germline V and J ends were trimmed by 0 bases and 7 bases, with 13 bases remaining between them. The CDR3 here is CATSRDVEYTEQYF. Here the CDR3 DNA reads TGTGCCACCAGCAGAGATGTGGAGTACACGGAGCAGTACTTC.

This clonotype has a handful of counts. A read error may account for a junction end that differs from germline. The genes are TRBV15 and TRBJ2-3; 12 bases are a match to TRBD1. The CDR3 contains 15 residues. The germline CDR1 and CDR2 sequences are LNHNV and YYDKDF (reference sequence). CDR3 sequence (DNA): TGTGCCACAAGCAACGGGACAGGGGGCCCAGATACGCAGTATTTT. Translation gives CATSNGTGGPDTQYF.

The sample holds many counts of this clonotype. One junction end does not reproduce the germline sequence, and a read error may be involved. CDR3 bases: TGTGCCAGCAGTTTTCGTGGGCGGGGCTACGATGAGCAGTTCTTC. The encoded protein is CASSFRGRGYDEQFF. The chain carries TRBV12-3 or TRBV12-4 and TRBJ2-1, with D tentatively TRBD2 (6 bases). The length of the CDR3 is 15 residues.

This chain connects TRBV3-1 to TRBJ2-1, with 10 bases matching TRBD2. This CDR3 comprises 16 residues. Germline V gene lookup returns CDR1 LGHDT and CDR2 YNNKEL (reference sequence). Trimming at V came to 0 bases and at J to 4 bases, leaving 3 bases not matched to a gene. CDR3 residues: CASSQDRGLAYNEQFF. CDR3 bases: TGTGCCAGCAGCCAAGATCGGGGACTAGCGTACAATGAGCAGTTCTTC.

The chain couples TRBV10-1 to TRBJ2-2; D perhaps matches TRBD1 (5 bases). V was trimmed by 3 bases and J by 2 bases, leaving 10 bases between them. The length of the CDR3 is 15 residues. Germline CDR1 and CDR2: WNHNN and SYGVQD (reference sequence). CDR3 in amino acids: CASSEGQGNTGELFF. The DNA for the CDR3 is TGCGCCAGCAGTGAAGGCCAGGGTAACACCGGGGAGCTGTTTTTT.

This clonotype was counted between two and nine times. V usage is TRBV4-1 and J usage is TRBJ2-7; 9 bases line up with TRBD1. V lost 5 bases to trimming and J lost 2 bases; unmatched junction nucleotides: 7. Germline lookup yields CDR1 MGHRA and CDR2 YSYEKL. CDR3 length: 15 amino acids. CDR3 amino acids: CASSNPGTGTYEQYF. CDR3 sequence (DNA): TGCGCCAGCAGCAATCCCGGGACAGGGACCTACGAGCAGTACTTC.

The CDR3 sequence is CASTADPLKLFF. In nucleotides, the CDR3 is TGTGCCAGCACCGCCGATCCGTTAAAACTGTTTTTT. The chain recombines TRBV6-6 with TRBJ1-4; no firm D call. CDR1 and CDR2 from the germline V gene are MNHNY and SVGAGI (reference sequence). The CDR3 length is 12 residues. Trimming removed 7 bases at V and 10 bases at J, with 13 bases between.

The chain carries TRBV14 and TRBJ2-7; 9 positions agree with TRBD2. With 0 bases clipped from V and 4 bases from J, the junction kept 7 bases outside the gene matches. The CDR3 runs to 16 residues. Germline values: CDR1 SGHDN, CDR2 FVKESK. The CDR3 DNA reads TGTGCCAGCAGCCAAGAACCCCTAGCGGGGAAATACGAGCAGTACGTC. Its translation is CASSQEPLAGKYEQYV.

This clonotype has a handful of counts. The chain recombines TRBV9 with TRBJ1-4, with 7 bases fitting TRBD1. The length of the CDR3 is 17 residues. Germline V lookup: CDR1 SGDLS, CDR2 YYNGEE. Trimming removed 3 bases from V and 3 bases from J; junction bases left unmatched: 11. The DNA for the CDR3 is TGTGCCAGCAGCGAGGGCGAGGGGGGACAGCCTAATGAAAAACTGTTTTTT. Protein: CASSEGEGGQPNEKLFF.

This clonotype was observed a handful of times. The gene calls are TRBV12-3 or TRBV12-4 and TRBJ2-1; the match to TRBD1 covers 8 bases. V was clipped by 8 bases and J by 5 bases; unmatched bases: 11. CDR3 size: 15 residues. The CDR3 coding sequence is TGTGCCAGCCGTCAAAGACAGGGGCCAAACAATGAGCAGTTCTTC. Translated: CASRQRQGPNNEQFF.

This clonotype was counted a few times. Compared with germline, one end of the junction differs, possibly owing to a read error. This sequence joins TRBV5-6 and TRBJ2-5, with D perhaps TRBD1 (5 bases). CDR1 SGHDT and CDR2 YYEEEE come from the germline V gene. The CDR3 runs 15 residues. The CDR3 spells CASSSTGQLVETQYF. For the CDR3, the DNA is TGTGCCAGCAGCTCGACCGGACAACTCGTTGAGACCCAGTACTTT.